The 26 T cell receptor beta chains below were found in one sample sequenced in a study of cytomegalovirus exposure and HLA in healthy donors. This PCR relied on a set of 60 Vbeta primers and 13 Jbeta primers. Assay used: immunoSEQ multiplex PCR; TCRdb lists only in-frame clones, some missing. The table includes approximately 130,000 clones, less than 10% detected once. The source material was PBMCs. Receptors were obtained from a woman between 40 and 50 years old in good health and CMV-seropositive.

This sequence joins TRBV19 and TRBJ2-7; TRBD2 agrees at 11 bases. With 5 bases clipped from V and 7 bases from J, the junction kept 4 bases outside the gene matches. This CDR3 is 13 amino acids long. CDR1 LNHDA and CDR2 SQIVND come from the germline V gene (reference sequence). The CDR3, as DNA: TGTGCCAGTAGTGCCCGACTAGCGGGAGAGCAGTACTTC. Amino acid sequence: CASSARLAGEQYF.

The table lists this clone with a few counts. The chain recombines TRBV9 with TRBJ2-5; no reliable D call. V dropped 0 bases and J dropped 5 bases, with 5 bases sitting between them. The germline V gene has CDR1 SGDLS and CDR2 YYNGEE. The CDR3 consists of 12 residues. CDR3 in DNA: TGTGCCAGCAGCGTAGGTTCGGAGACCCAGTACTTC. This codes for CASSVGSETQYF.

This clone showed up just a few times. Other DNA sequences from this sample encode an identical CDR3 as well. The chain joins TRBV5-1 to TRBJ2-7; maybe TRBD2 (5 bases). Trimming left V 4 bases short and J 2 bases short, with 13 bases between. This CDR3 is built from 14 residues. The germline gives CDR1 SGHRS, CDR2 YFSETQ. CDR3 protein: CASSLLGGTYEQYF. The CDR3 nucleotides read TGCGCCAGCAGCCTGCTAGGAGGCACCTACGAGCAGTACTTC.

This sequence joins TRBV13 and TRBJ1-2, with D uncertain. This CDR3 region has 17 residues. Germline CDR1 is PRHDT and CDR2 is FYEKMQ (reference sequence). The V end lost 4 bases, the J end lost 0 bases, and 18 bases lay between the germline ends. CDR3 amino acids: CASSSQIREPPNYGYTF. The CDR3 bases are TGTGCCAGCAGCTCACAGATCCGGGAACCTCCTAACTATGGCTACACCTTC.

This chain uses TRBV6-5 with TRBJ1-2; D is unresolved. Germline loops: CDR1 MNHEY, CDR2 SVGAGI. V lost 5 bases, J lost 0 bases, and 13 bases lay in between. This CDR3 has 15 residues. The CDR3 spells CASSPSWGANYGYTF. The CDR3 DNA follows: TGTGCCAGCAGTCCCTCCTGGGGAGCTAACTATGGCTACACCTTC.

This chain's CDR3 is CAWGLRAWGEQFF. The CDR3, as DNA: TGTGCCTGGGGACTTCGCGCGTGGGGTGAGCAGTTCTTC. The chain uses TRBV30 and TRBJ2-1; possible D gene TRBD2, 5 bases. Trimming cost V 5 bases and J 9 bases, with 17 bases left between them. This CDR3 is built from 13 residues. The germline V gene encodes CDR1 GTSNPN and CDR2 SVGIG (reference sequence).

The rearrangement joins TRBV6-4 to TRBJ1-2; 9 nucleotides agree with TRBD1. Germline trimming cut 5 bases from V and 4 bases from J; bases unmatched to any gene: 2. CDR1 is MRHNA and CDR2 is SNTAGT in the germline V gene. The CDR3 has 13 amino acids. The CDR3 loop is CASSTDRGYGYTF. The CDR3 nucleotides read TGTGCCAGCAGTACGGACAGGGGCTATGGCTACACCTTC.

This chain connects TRBV9 to TRBJ1-1, with D possibly TRBD1 on 5 matching bases. The CDR3 totals 17 residues. Between the trimmed V and J ends, which lost 0 bases and 5 bases, there was a span of 20 bases. The germline gives CDR1 SGDLS, CDR2 YYNGEE. Here the CDR3 DNA reads TGTGCCAGCAGCGTAGAGGGGCGGAGGGTGGAGGGTACTGAAGCTTTCTTT. Its protein is CASSVEGRRVEGTEAFF.

The V call is TRBV30, the J call TRBJ1-2, with D perhaps TRBD1 (5 bases). V lost 1 base to trimming and J lost 5 bases, with 14 bases between them. Germline CDR1 is GTSNPN and CDR2 is SVGIG (reference sequence). The CDR3 has 14 residues. The CDR3 coding sequence is TGTGCCTGGAGTGAAGACAATGCAGGGTATGGCTACACCTTC. Encoded protein: CAWSEDNAGYGYTF.

The J gene is TRBJ2-7, the V gene TRBV10-3; 8 positions agree with TRBD1. The CDR3 consists of 13 residues. Germline trimming cut 5 bases from V and 2 bases from J; bases unmatched to any gene: 2. CDR1 and CDR2 from the germline V gene are ENHRY and SYGVKD. The CDR3: CAISKQGAYEQYF. The CDR3 nucleotides read TGTGCCATCAGTAAACAGGGGGCCTACGAGCAGTACTTC.

There are a few counts of this clone. The CDR3 bases are TGTGCCAGCAGCTCCCGCATCGGGGGGCCATGGGATGAAAAACTGTTTTTT. It specifies CASSSRIGGPWDEKLFF. The chain is built from TRBV5-5 and TRBJ1-4; tentative D call: TRBD1 (6 bases). This CDR3 is 17 amino acids long. Trimming left V 3 bases short and J 6 bases short, with 21 bases between. The germline V gene has CDR1 SGHKS and CDR2 YYEKEE (reference sequence).

This clone was recorded a few times. The chain carries TRBV27 and TRBJ1-2, with 9 bases aligning to TRBD1. CDR1 is MNHEY, CDR2 SMNVEV, per germline (reference sequence). CDR3 length: 16 amino acids. V was pared by 6 bases and J by 7 bases, with 15 bases of the junction left unmatched. As DNA, the CDR3 is TGTGCCAGCAGGTCTACAGGGGGCTCCCCTCTAATTGGCTACACCTTC. This gives the protein CASRSTGGSPLIGYTF.

In its sample, this clone was seen a few times. The sample holds other DNA sequences that translate to the same CDR3. The V gene is TRBV19, the J gene TRBJ1-1, with 7 bases identical to TRBD1. The V segment lost 6 bases and the J segment 3 bases; nucleotides outside the gene matches: 7. The CDR3 runs 14 residues. CDR1 is LNHDA and CDR2 is SQIVND in the germline V gene (reference sequence). The CDR3 DNA is TGTGCCAGTAGCCGCCCCGGACAGGACACTGAAGCTTTCTTT. Translated, it gives CASSRPGQDTEAFF.

The chain combines TRBV27 with TRBJ1-1, with a tentative D call TRBD1 (5 bases). The CDR3 extends over 14 amino acids. Trimming took 7 bases from V and 1 from J, leaving 13 bases between them. Germline V gene lookup returns CDR1 MNHEY and CDR2 SMNVEV (reference sequence). In nucleotides, the CDR3 is TGTGCCAGCATCTCGGGGGATGCGAACACTGAAGCTTTCTTT. Translation gives CASISGDANTEAFF.

This clone was picked up a small number of times. CDR3 amino acids: CASSLDGDRATGELFF. As DNA, the CDR3 is TGCGCCAGCAGCTTGGACGGGGACAGGGCCACCGGGGAGCTGTTTTTT. The V call is TRBV5-1, the J call TRBJ2-2; 9 bases align to TRBD1. With V trimmed by 0 bases and J by 4 bases, 4 bases remained unmatched. CDR1 and CDR2 (germline): SGHRS, YFSETQ. The CDR3 is made up of 16 amino acids.

The V and J genes are TRBV19 and TRBJ2-2, with D perhaps TRBD2 (6 bases). CDR3 length equals 14 residues. Germline CDR1 and CDR2: LNHDA and SQIVND (reference sequence). The V and J ends lost 7 bases and 2 bases respectively, with 11 bases between them. The CDR3 spells CASIADSNTGELFF. The DNA for the CDR3 is TGTGCCAGTATAGCGGACTCTAACACCGGGGAGCTGTTTTTT.

A few counts support this clone. The V call is TRBV7-9, the J call TRBJ2-7; D gene unclear. The CDR3 sequence is 13 residues long. Germline V CDR1 and CDR2: SEHNR, FQNEAQ (reference sequence). Trimming stripped 1 base from V and 3 bases from J, with 7 bases between. CDR3 region: CASSLGAYYEQYF. The CDR3 DNA is TGTGCCAGCAGCTTAGGCGCTTACTACGAGCAGTACTTC.

This clone has more than one count but fewer than ten. The chain couples TRBV29-1 to TRBJ1-3; TRBD1 aligns across 8 bases. There are 14 residues in the CDR3. V shed 5 bases and J 3 bases; nucleotides not matched to a gene: 6. Germline V gene data show CDR1 as SQVTM and CDR2 as ANQGSEA. CDR3 residues: CSVRTGLVGNTIYF. The CDR3 nucleotides are TGCAGCGTTCGGACAGGGCTGGTTGGAAACACCATATATTTT.

This clone showed up just a few times. The CDR3 sequence is CASSFGQGKREAFF. DNA of the CDR3: TGTGCCAGCAGCTTCGGACAGGGGAAGCGCGAAGCTTTCTTT. The chain links TRBV5-6 to TRBJ1-1, with 9 nucleotides matching TRBD1. The trim removed 2 bases at V and 8 bases at J, leaving 7 bases unmatched. CDR1 and CDR2 from the germline V gene are SGHDT and YYEEEE. The CDR3 is made up of 14 amino acids.

The genes are TRBV7-9 and TRBJ2-6; TRBD1 matches at 12 bases. The CDR3 consists of 18 residues. Germline V gene data show CDR1 as SEHNR and CDR2 as FQNEAQ (reference sequence). Trimming at V came to 5 bases and at J to 2 bases, leaving 7 bases not matched to a gene. Written as DNA, the CDR3 is TGTGCCAGCAGCCCAAGGGACAGGGGGCTGGCTGGGGCCAACGTCCTGACTTTC. Its translation: CASSPRDRGLAGANVLTF.

V is TRBV5-1 and J is TRBJ1-4, with no clear D. The CDR3 covers 15 residues. Germline V gene lookup returns CDR1 SGHRS and CDR2 YFSETQ. Trimming pared 4 bases from V and 2 bases from J, leaving 12 bases between. The CDR3 sequence is CASSGTGGTNEKLFF. CDR3 DNA sequence: TGCGCCAGCAGCGGAACGGGTGGCACTAATGAAAAACTGTTTTTT.

The gene calls are TRBV6-6 and TRBJ1-1; D gene ambiguous. V lost 3 bases to trimming and J lost 2 bases, with 13 bases between them. The CDR3 consists of 15 residues. Germline CDR1 MNHNY, CDR2 SVGAGI (reference sequence). In DNA, the CDR3 is TGTGCCAGCAGTTATCGCGCAGACACTAACACTGAAGCTTTCTTT. Translating it yields CASSYRADTNTEAFF.

The chain links TRBV15 to TRBJ2-2; the match to TRBD1 covers 8 bases. The CDR3 is 17 amino acids. Germline-derived CDR1 and CDR2 are LNHNV and YYDKDF (reference sequence). V dropped 1 base and J dropped 6; count of bases not matched to a gene: 10. The CDR3 spells CATSRGGTGALAGELFF. The CDR3 DNA sequence: TGTGCCACCAGCAGAGGAGGGACAGGCGCCCTCGCCGGGGAGCTGTTTTTT.

This clone has a handful of counts. The chain combines TRBV5-1 with TRBJ1-2; TRBD1 matches 10 bases. CDR1 SGHRS and CDR2 YFSETQ come from the germline V gene. The CDR3 runs to 14 residues. The J segment lost 4 bases and the V segment lost 2 bases, leaving 2 bases of the junction unmatched. CDR3: CASSFGTGVYGYTF. CDR3 DNA sequence: TGCGCCAGCAGCTTCGGGACAGGGGTCTATGGCTACACCTTC.

This clone appeared a few times. The genes are TRBV2 and TRBJ2-7; D is uncertain. CDR3 length: 15 amino acids. Germline lookup yields CDR1 SNHLY and CDR2 FYNNEI. The ends were cut back, 0 bases at V and 5 bases at J, with 14 bases in the middle. Here the CDR3 reads CASSEALQLAHEQYF. The CDR3 DNA reads TGTGCCAGCAGTGAAGCGCTTCAGTTAGCCCACGAGCAGTACTTC.

This clone was seen only a few times. The V call is TRBV29-1, the J call TRBJ1-1; D is unresolved. Germline V gene sequence: CDR1 SQVTM, CDR2 ANQGSEA. V dropped 4 bases and J dropped 5 bases, with 8 bases sitting between them. The CDR3 spans 11 residues. CDR3 residues: CSVGRRTEAFF. CDR3 nucleotides: TGCAGCGTTGGTCGGAGGACTGAAGCTTTCTTT.